Below, 8 T cell receptor beta chains from the same sample are listed, as sequenced in a study of vaccination and CD4 T cells after COVID-19. As to treatment: roughly ten-day PBMC culture with coronavirus spike peptide pools or control peptides (ViraFEST assay). Researchers collected the unexposed donor's CD4+ T cells before the COVID-19 pandemic (2011-2018). No cognate antigen is known for these TCRs. Oncomine TCR Beta short-read sequencing was applied to DNA from cultured CD4+ T cells. In TCRdb, the PCR reads were re-called with MiXCR into one record per CDR3 protein. The table has several thousand distinct CDR3 sequences, 30% to 35% seen once. The sample consisted of CD4+ T cells from blood, cultured in vitro. These receptors all stem from a human donor in good health.

This clonotype occurred a few times. The J gene is TRBJ2-2, the V gene TRBV21-1; the table names TRBD1, a call not compared with the DNA. TRBV21-1 is an annotated pseudogene. This CDR3 has 16 residues. The CDR3 sequence is CASSKSGQPNTGELFF. DNA of the CDR3: TGTGCCAGCAGCAAATCGGGACAGCCGAACACCGGGGAGCTGTTTTTT.

This chain joins TRBV6-1 and TRBJ2-5; D call uncertain. The CDR3 length is 15 residues. V was pared by 5 bases and J by 2 bases, with 15 bases between. Germline V gene data show CDR1 as MNHNS and CDR2 as SASEGT. The CDR3 nucleotides are TGTGCCAGCAGTAGTGGGCAAGGTTTTCAAGAGACCCAGTACTTC. Translation gives CASSSGQGFQETQYF.

This chain uses TRBV9 with TRBJ2-5, with D perhaps assigned TRBD1 or TRBD2 (5 bases each). Germline-derived CDR1 and CDR2 are SGDLS and YYNGEE. The CDR3 is made up of 15 amino acids. V was trimmed by 2 bases and J by 2 bases, leaving 13 bases between them. CDR3 bases: TGTGCCAGCAGCGTCGAGGGGAGACAGCAAGAGACCCAGTACTTC. Residues: CASSVEGRQQETQYF.

The gene calls are TRBV6-5 and TRBJ2-7, with D possibly being TRBD2 (5 bases). The CDR3 is 15 residues long. V was pared by 0 bases and J by 4 bases, with 13 bases between. CDR1 is MNHEY, CDR2 SVGAGI, per germline. The CDR3 region has the DNA TGTGCCAGCAGTTACTCGAATATGGGGAGTTACGAGCAGTACTTC. As protein: CASSYSNMGSYEQYF.

This clonotype was counted only a few times. V is TRBV2 and J is TRBJ1-5; D is perhaps TRBD1 (5 bases). The CDR3 has 13 residues. Germline lookup yields CDR1 SNHLY and CDR2 FYNNEI. V dropped 8 bases and J dropped 3 bases, with 11 bases sitting between them. This CDR3 is CASGGDHNQPQHF. CDR3 bases: TGTGCCAGCGGAGGGGATCACAATCAGCCCCAGCATTTT.

The J gene is TRBJ1-4, the V gene TRBV24-1, with TRBD1 matching 7 bases. The CDR3 has 11 amino acids. Germline V gene sequence: CDR1 KGHDR, CDR2 SFDVKD. With 7 bases clipped from V and 8 bases from J, the junction kept 0 bases outside the gene matches. The CDR3 is CATRDREKLFF. CDR3 bases: TGTGCCACCAGGGACAGGGAAAAACTGTTTTTT.

The chain uses TRBV7-9 and TRBJ2-7; TRBD2 agrees at 8 bases. The ends lost 5 bases at V and 3 bases at J; junction bases unmatched: 12. Germline V gene lookup returns CDR1 SEHNR and CDR2 FQNEAQ (reference sequence). The CDR3 totals 16 residues. The CDR3 sequence: CASSPPGAGDIYEQYF. The CDR3 DNA sequence: TGTGCCAGCAGCCCCCCCGGAGCGGGAGATATCTACGAGCAGTACTTC.

The chain links TRBV29-1 to TRBJ1-1; 7 bases map to TRBD1. J lost 4 bases, V lost 6 bases, and 11 bases had no gene match. This CDR3 is 14 amino acids long. CDR1 and CDR2 (germline): SQVTM, ANQGSEA. The CDR3, as DNA: TGCAGCGTACCAGCGACAGGGCGGAGCACTGAAGCTTTCTTT. Amino acid sequence: CSVPATGRSTEAFF.